This is a list of T cell receptor beta chains from one sample in a study of blood T cells in healthy people across ages. MiXCR, run by TCRdb on the 5' RACE reads, gives a single entry per CDR3 protein. The top ten clones hold over 25% of a sample with about 290,000 distinct CDR3 sequences, 27% of them seen once. Sequenced input: blood. These receptors came from an older woman in good health. The CDR3 runs from the conserved cysteine through the conserved F or W. D genes are given only for firm matches. Rows may omit the clone size; those that give it use once, few, many or a size class.

j_gene: TRBJ1-1
abundance: NA
len: 14
v_gene: TRBV15
d_gene: NA
CDR3aa: CATSRPDGGTEAFF
CDR3nt: TGTGCCACCAGCAGGCCCGACGGGGGCACTGAAGCTTTCTTT

j_gene: TRBJ2-3
abundance: few
len: 15
v_gene: TRBV28
d_gene: TRBD1
CDR3aa: CASSFFGQDTDTQYF
CDR3nt: TGTGCCAGCAGTTTTTTCGGACAGGACACAGATACGCAGTATTTT

j_gene: TRBJ2-2
abundance: few
len: 17
v_gene: TRBV20-1
d_gene: TRBD2
CDR3aa: CSARDASGPSNTGELFF
CDR3nt: TGCAGTGCTAGAGATGCTAGCGGACCTTCGAACACCGGGGAGCTGTTTTTT

j_gene: TRBJ1-4
abundance: NA
len: 14
v_gene: TRBV5-1
d_gene: NA
CDR3aa: CASSLEGSGEKLFF
CDR3nt: TGCGCCAGCAGCTTGGAAGGGTCTGGAGAAAAACTGTTTTTT

j_gene: TRBJ2-7
abundance: NA
len: 14
v_gene: TRBV29-1
d_gene: NA
CDR3aa: CSVNDRRSPYEQYF
CDR3nt: TGTAGCGTGAATGACAGGCGATCGCCCTACGAGCAGTACTTC

j_gene: TRBJ2-1
abundance: NA
len: 15
v_gene: TRBV18
d_gene: TRBD2
CDR3aa: CASSPGPSGSNEQFF
CDR3nt: TGTGCCAGCTCACCGGGTCCTAGCGGGAGCAATGAGCAGTTCTTC

j_gene: TRBJ2-7
abundance: NA
len: 12
v_gene: TRBV20-1
d_gene: TRBD2
CDR3aa: CSAREREYEQYF
CDR3nt: TGCAGTGCTAGAGAGCGGGAGTACGAGCAGTACTTC

j_gene: TRBJ2-7
abundance: few
len: 15
v_gene: TRBV20-1
d_gene: TRBD2
CDR3aa: CSAAPHGRAGYEQYF
CDR3nt: TGCAGTGCTGCCCCTCACGGGAGGGCCGGGTACGAGCAGTATTTC

j_gene: TRBJ2-5
abundance: NA
len: 17
v_gene: TRBV6-5
d_gene: TRBD2
CDR3aa: CASSYQTSGTGRGTQYF
CDR3nt: TGTGCCAGCAGTTACCAGACTAGCGGGACGGGTCGGGGGACCCAGTACTTC

j_gene: TRBJ1-2
abundance: NA
len: 12
v_gene: TRBV18
d_gene: NA
CDR3aa: CASSPGSGFSTF
CDR3nt: TGTGCCAGCTCACCAGGGAGCGGGTTCTCCACCTTC

j_gene: TRBJ2-3
abundance: NA
len: 14
v_gene: TRBV7-2
d_gene: NA
CDR3aa: CASSLGEAGDTQYF
CDR3nt: TGTGCCAGCAGCTTAGGGGAAGCGGGAGATACGCAGTATTTT

j_gene: TRBJ2-2
abundance: NA
len: 15
v_gene: TRBV12-3/TRBV12-4
d_gene: TRBD2
CDR3aa: CASVGLNTNTGELFF
CDR3nt: TGTGCCAGCGTGGGACTAAATACGAACACCGGGGAGCTGTTTTTT

j_gene: TRBJ2-7
abundance: few
len: 15
v_gene: TRBV28
d_gene: NA
CDR3aa: CASSKSGGGRYEQYF
CDR3nt: TGTGCCAGCAGTAAATCAGGGGGAGGGCGCTACGAGCAGTACTTC

j_gene: TRBJ2-5
abundance: NA
len: 15
v_gene: TRBV6-1
d_gene: NA
CDR3aa: CASVKNHGLQETQYF
CDR3nt: TGTGCCAGCGTGAAGAACCACGGCCTTCAAGAGACCCAGTACTTC

j_gene: TRBJ2-3
abundance: few
len: 17
v_gene: TRBV7-2
d_gene: TRBD2
CDR3aa: CASSFGVLAGGRDTQYF
CDR3nt: TGTGCCAGCAGCTTTGGGGTGCTAGCGGGAGGGAGAGATACGCAGTATTTT

j_gene: TRBJ2-3
abundance: NA
len: 16
v_gene: TRBV7-6
d_gene: TRBD2
CDR3aa: CASSPRTSGSPDTQYF
CDR3nt: TGTGCCAGCAGCCCGAGGACTAGCGGGAGCCCAGATACGCAGTATTTT

j_gene: TRBJ1-6
abundance: many
len: 15
v_gene: TRBV28
d_gene: NA
CDR3aa: CASSLDGMRVSPLHF
CDR3nt: TGTGCCAGCAGTTTGGACGGGATGAGGGTTTCACCCCTCCACTTT

j_gene: TRBJ2-5
abundance: NA
len: 16
v_gene: TRBV4-2
d_gene: NA
CDR3aa: CASSQGRQGNEETQYF
CDR3nt: TGTGCCAGCAGCCAAGGTCGGCAGGGTAACGAAGAGACCCAGTACTTC

j_gene: TRBJ1-3
abundance: NA
len: 17
v_gene: TRBV9
d_gene: TRBD1
CDR3aa: CASSADPGTARRNTIYF
CDR3nt: TGTGCCAGCAGCGCGGATCCCGGGACAGCAAGAAGAAACACCATATATTTT

j_gene: TRBJ2-3
abundance: NA
len: 15
v_gene: TRBV28
d_gene: TRBD2
CDR3aa: CASSLGGSVTDTQYF
CDR3nt: TGTGCCAGCAGTTTAGGCGGGAGCGTAACAGATACGCAGTATTTT

j_gene: TRBJ2-1
abundance: NA
len: 12
v_gene: TRBV29-1
d_gene: TRBD2
CDR3aa: CSVELAGYEQFF
CDR3nt: TGCAGCGTTGAACTAGCGGGATATGAGCAGTTCTTC

j_gene: TRBJ2-7
abundance: few
len: 15
v_gene: TRBV20-1
d_gene: NA
CDR3aa: CSASRVARVKGEQYF
CDR3nt: TGCAGTGCTAGCCGAGTAGCGAGGGTAAAGGGCGAGCAGTACTTC

j_gene: TRBJ2-6
abundance: NA
len: 11
v_gene: TRBV6-2/TRBV6-3
d_gene: TRBD1
CDR3aa: CASSHGTAVTF
CDR3nt: TGTGCCAGCAGTCACGGGACAGCCGTGACTTTC

j_gene: TRBJ2-4
abundance: NA
len: 14
v_gene: TRBV6-2/TRBV6-3
d_gene: NA
CDR3aa: CTSRLDGVKNIQYF
CDR3nt: TGTACCAGCCGACTGGACGGTGTCAAAAACATTCAGTACTTC

j_gene: TRBJ1-2
abundance: few
len: 13
v_gene: TRBV20-1
d_gene: TRBD1
CDR3aa: CSATDRQSYGYTF
CDR3nt: TGCAGTGCAACGGACAGGCAATCCTATGGCTACACCTTC

j_gene: TRBJ1-1
abundance: few
len: 14
v_gene: TRBV5-4
d_gene: NA
CDR3aa: CASSLVVGDTEAFF
CDR3nt: TGTGCCAGCAGCTTGGTAGTCGGAGACACTGAAGCTTTCTTT

j_gene: TRBJ2-3
abundance: few
len: 16
v_gene: TRBV6-2/TRBV6-3
d_gene: NA
CDR3aa: CASSYLHGAVGDTQYF
CDR3nt: TGTGCCAGCAGTTACCTACATGGCGCCGTGGGAGATACGCAGTATTTT

j_gene: TRBJ1-6
abundance: NA
len: 19
v_gene: TRBV9
d_gene: NA
CDR3aa: CASTIKIRADGRGNSPLHF
CDR3nt: TGTGCCAGCACAATAAAAATCCGGGCCGACGGCAGGGGTAATTCACCCCTCCACTTT

j_gene: TRBJ1-3
abundance: NA
len: 15
v_gene: TRBV5-5
d_gene: NA
CDR3aa: CASTSDTISGNTIYF
CDR3nt: TGTGCCAGCACCTCCGACACGATCTCTGGAAACACCATATATTTT

j_gene: TRBJ2-7
abundance: NA
len: 12
v_gene: TRBV3-1
d_gene: TRBD1
CDR3aa: CASSGDRGEQYF
CDR3nt: TGTGCCAGCAGCGGGGACAGAGGAGAGCAGTACTTC

j_gene: TRBJ2-2
abundance: few
len: 16
v_gene: TRBV28
d_gene: NA
CDR3aa: CASSLSGHMNTGELFF
CDR3nt: TGTGCCAGCAGTTTATCGGGACATATGAACACCGGGGAGCTGTTTTTT

j_gene: TRBJ2-1
abundance: medium-sized
len: 15
v_gene: TRBV20-1
d_gene: NA
CDR3aa: CSARDASGTSDSQFF
CDR3nt: TGCAGTGCTAGAGATGCCTCCGGGACATCGGATTCGCAGTTCTTC

j_gene: TRBJ1-2
abundance: few
len: 12
v_gene: TRBV6-1
d_gene: NA
CDR3aa: CASSARYYGYTF
CDR3nt: TGTGCCAGCAGTGCCAGATACTATGGCTACACCTTC

j_gene: TRBJ2-1
abundance: NA
len: 16
v_gene: TRBV6-2/TRBV6-3
d_gene: TRBD1
CDR3aa: CASSYVHPGQGPSQFF
CDR3nt: TGTGCCAGCAGTTACGTGCATCCGGGACAGGGCCCCAGCCAGTTCTTC

j_gene: TRBJ2-7
abundance: NA
len: 16
v_gene: TRBV28
d_gene: TRBD2
CDR3aa: CASSLIWGGNSYEQYF
CDR3nt: TGTGCCAGCAGTTTAATTTGGGGGGGGAACTCCTACGAGCAGTACTTC

j_gene: TRBJ1-4
abundance: NA
len: 17
v_gene: TRBV4-3
d_gene: TRBD1
CDR3aa: CASSQDLEGARNEKLFF
CDR3nt: TGCGCCAGCAGCCAAGATCTAGAGGGGGCGCGTAATGAAAAACTGTTTTTT

j_gene: TRBJ1-3
abundance: NA
len: 15
v_gene: TRBV7-2
d_gene: NA
CDR3aa: CALRGGDFPGNTIYF
CDR3nt: TGTGCCTTAAGGGGCGGAGACTTCCCTGGAAACACCATATATTTT

j_gene: TRBJ1-6
abundance: once
len: 12
v_gene: TRBV7-9
d_gene: NA
CDR3aa: CASGRDNSPLHF
CDR3nt: TGTGCCAGCGGCAGGGACAATTCACCCCTCCACTTT

j_gene: TRBJ2-5
abundance: NA
len: 15
v_gene: TRBV2
d_gene: NA
CDR3aa: CASSKSRTQQETQYF
CDR3nt: TGTGCCAGCAGTAAGAGCAGGACCCAGCAAGAGACCCAGTACTTC

j_gene: TRBJ2-5
abundance: few
len: 15
v_gene: TRBV14
d_gene: NA
CDR3aa: CASSQDTGLQETQYF
CDR3nt: TGTGCCAGCAGCCAAGATACGGGACTCCAAGAGACCCAGTACTTC

j_gene: TRBJ1-3
abundance: NA
len: 13
v_gene: TRBV19
d_gene: TRBD1
CDR3aa: CASSLGQGDTIYF
CDR3nt: TGTGCCAGTTCTCTCGGACAGGGTGACACCATATATTTT